These T cell receptor beta chains were read from a single sample in a study of blood T cell repertoires in COVID-19. The data were produced by immunoSEQ multiplex PCR, yet TCRdb's version contains in-frame clones alone and is incomplete. The sample consists of roughly 150,000 clones, around 77% of them appearing once. Sequencing was performed on peripheral blood. The receptors originated from an older man with acute or convalescent COVID-19. The CDR3 runs from the conserved cysteine through the conserved F or W.

CDR3 length: 15; V gene: TRBV30; CDR3 protein: CAWTWDRGYTGELFF
CDR3 length: 14; V gene: TRBV7-8; CDR3 protein: CASSRDRENYGYTF
CDR3 length: 14; V gene: TRBV29-1; CDR3 protein: CSVETGGLGQPQHF
CDR3 length: 13; V gene: TRBV3-1/TRBV3-2; CDR3 protein: CASSQGGAVSQYF
CDR3 length: 15; V gene: TRBV27; CDR3 protein: CASSLSYLGATEAFF
CDR3 length: 14; V gene: TRBV5-5; CDR3 protein: CASIFQGGVHEQYF
CDR3 length: 14; V gene: TRBV18; CDR3 protein: CASSPGGQNQPQHF
CDR3 length: 15; V gene: TRBV5-7; CDR3 protein: CASSAGQGRPQPQHF
CDR3 length: 13; V gene: TRBV5-4; CDR3 protein: CASSLTGGNEAFF
CDR3 length: 14; V gene: TRBV11-2; CDR3 protein: CASSGRTGILEQYF
CDR3 length: 14; V gene: TRBV6-5; CDR3 protein: CASSRQGYTYEQYF
CDR3 length: 14; V gene: TRBV7-2; CDR3 protein: CASSGAVVNTEAFF
CDR3 length: 15; V gene: TRBV19; CDR3 protein: CASSIGRGTNTEAFF
CDR3 length: 13; V gene: TRBV13; CDR3 protein: CASSFEGGTEAFF
CDR3 length: 15; V gene: TRBV5-1; CDR3 protein: CASSRGQGGNTEAFF